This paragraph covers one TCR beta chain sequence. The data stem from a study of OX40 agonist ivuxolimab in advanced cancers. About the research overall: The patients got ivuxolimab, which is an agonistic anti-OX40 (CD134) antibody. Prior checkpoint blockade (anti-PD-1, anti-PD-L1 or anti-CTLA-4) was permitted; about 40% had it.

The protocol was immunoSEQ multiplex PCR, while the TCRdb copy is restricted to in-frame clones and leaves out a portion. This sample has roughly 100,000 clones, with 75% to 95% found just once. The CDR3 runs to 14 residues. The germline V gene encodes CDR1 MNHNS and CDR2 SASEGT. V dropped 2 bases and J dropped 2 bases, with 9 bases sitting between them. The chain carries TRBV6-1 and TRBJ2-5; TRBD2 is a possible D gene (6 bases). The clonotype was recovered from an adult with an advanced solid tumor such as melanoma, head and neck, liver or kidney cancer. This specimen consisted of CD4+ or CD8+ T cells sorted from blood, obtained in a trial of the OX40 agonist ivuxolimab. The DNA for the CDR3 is TGTGCCAGCAGTGAATCCGGAGGGCAAGAGACCCAGTACTTC. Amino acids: CASSESGGQETQYF.